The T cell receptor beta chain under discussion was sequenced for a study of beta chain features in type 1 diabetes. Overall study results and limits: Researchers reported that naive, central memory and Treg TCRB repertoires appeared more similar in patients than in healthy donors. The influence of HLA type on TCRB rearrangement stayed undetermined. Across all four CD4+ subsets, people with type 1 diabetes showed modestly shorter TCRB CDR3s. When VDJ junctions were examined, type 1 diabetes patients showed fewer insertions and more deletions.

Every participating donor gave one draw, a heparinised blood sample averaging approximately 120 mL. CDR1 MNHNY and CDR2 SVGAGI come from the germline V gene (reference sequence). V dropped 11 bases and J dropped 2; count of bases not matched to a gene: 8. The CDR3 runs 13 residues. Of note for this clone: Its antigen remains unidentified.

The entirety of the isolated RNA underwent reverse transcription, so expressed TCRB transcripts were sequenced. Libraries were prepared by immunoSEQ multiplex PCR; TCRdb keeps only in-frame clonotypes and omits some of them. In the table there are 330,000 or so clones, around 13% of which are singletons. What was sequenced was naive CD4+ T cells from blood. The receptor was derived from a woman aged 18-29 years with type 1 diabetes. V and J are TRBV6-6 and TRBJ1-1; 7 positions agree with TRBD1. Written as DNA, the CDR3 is TGTGCCGGCCGAACAGGGGCTAACACTGAAGCTTTCTTT. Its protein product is CAGRTGANTEAFF.